The 8 T cell receptor beta chains in this list originate from one sample, sequenced in a study of beta chain features in type 1 diabetes. The whole isolated RNA underwent reverse transcription, so sequencing captured expressed TCRB transcripts. Generated by immunoSEQ multiplex PCR, the TCRdb table keeps only in-frame clones and is missing some. The data hold just over 450,000 clones, with approximately 30% observed a single time. Sequenced input: naive CD4+ T cells from blood. Receptor source: a man aged 18 to 29 in good health.

The chain is built from TRBV30 and TRBJ2-1, with a tentative D call TRBD2 (5 bases). The V and J ends lost 8 bases and 4 bases respectively, with 18 bases between them. CDR1 is GTSNPN and CDR2 is SVGIG in the germline V gene (reference sequence). The CDR3 totals 14 residues. CDR3 in amino acids: CASSITGEYNEQFF. CDR3 in DNA: TGTGCCAGTAGTATCACCGGGGAATACAATGAGCAGTTCTTC.

V is TRBV14 and J is TRBJ2-3; D is unresolved. Trimming removed 8 bases at V and 5 bases at J, with 20 bases between. Germline V gene sequence: CDR1 SGHDN, CDR2 FVKESK. The CDR3 length is 15 residues. CDR3 region: CASSTFTEYGDTQYF. Written as DNA, the CDR3 is TGTGCCAGCTCGACCTTTACAGAATATGGAGATACGCAGTATTTT.

This clone was counted a few times. The V gene is TRBV29-1, the J gene TRBJ2-1; the D is unclear. Deletions cut 3 bases from V and 0 bases from J, with 9 bases between. This CDR3 contains 14 residues. Germline CDR1 reads SQVTM; CDR2 reads ANQGSEA. CDR3 in DNA: TGCAGCGTTGATAGGGTGAGCTCCTACAATGAGCAGTTCTTC. Translation: CSVDRVSSYNEQFF.

This chain connects TRBV11-1 to TRBJ2-4; D is ambiguous. The CDR3 contains 15 residues. From germline, CDR1 is SGHAT and CDR2 FQDESV (reference sequence). Trimming stripped 5 bases from V and 0 bases from J, with 11 bases between. The CDR3 loop is CASSNSVTAKNIQYF. The CDR3, as DNA: TGTGCCAGCAGCAACAGCGTTACAGCCAAAAACATTCAGTACTTC. The entire variable domain, with the rest obtained from reference TRBV11-1 and TRBJ2-4, is as follows: EAEVAQSPRYKITEKSQAVAFWCDPISGHATLYWYRQILGQGPELLVQFQDESVVDDSQLPKDRFSAERLKGVDSTLKIQPAELGDSAMYLCASSNSVTAKNIQYFGAGTRLSVL.

This clone was observed a handful of times. The rearrangement links TRBV30 to TRBJ2-2; D perhaps matches TRBD1 (7 bases). The CDR3 runs 14 residues. Germline-derived CDR1 and CDR2 are GTSNPN and SVGIG (reference sequence). Deletions cut 8 bases from V and 4 bases from J, with 17 bases between. CDR3 nucleotide sequence: TGTGCCGGACGGGACAGCGGGCCCACCGGGGAGCTGTTTTTT. Protein: CAGRDSGPTGELFF. Based on the CDR3 plus reference TRBV30 and TRBJ2-2, the full variable domain is SQTIHQWPATLVQPVGSPLSLECTVEGTSNPNLYWYRQAAGRGLQLLFYSVGIGQISSEVPQNLSASRPQDRQFILSSKKLLLSDSGFYLCAGRDSGPTGELFFGEGSRLTVL.

This clone was found a few times. The genes are TRBV7-2 and TRBJ2-3; 8 positions match TRBD2. The CDR3 consists of 15 residues. Germline CDR1 SGHTA, CDR2 FQGNSA. V shed 0 bases, J shed 4 bases, and the junction held 3 bases outside the gene matches. The CDR3 coding sequence is TGTGCCAGCAGCTTAGCAGGACTAGCTCCAGATACGCAGTATTTT. Its translation: CASSLAGLAPDTQYF. Complete variable domain (other parts from reference TRBV7-2 and TRBJ2-3): GAGVSQSPSNKVTEKGKDVELRCDPISGHTALYWYRQSLGQGLEFLIYFQGNSAPDKSGLPSDRFSAERTGGSVSTLTIQRTQQEDSAVYLCASSLAGLAPDTQYFGPGTRLTVL.

The V gene is TRBV28, the J gene TRBJ1-1; D is unresolved. The germline gives CDR1 MDHEN, CDR2 SYDVKM. V was trimmed by 5 bases and J by 3 bases, leaving 10 bases between them. This CDR3 is built from 13 residues. This CDR3 is CASSPAEYTEAFF. CDR3 sequence (DNA): TGTGCCAGCAGTCCGGCAGAGTACACTGAAGCTTTCTTT.

The chain joins TRBV5-6 to TRBJ2-3; unclear D gene. CDR1 and CDR2 (germline): SGHDT, YYEEEE. The CDR3 totals 13 residues. V shed 1 base and J shed 4 bases, with 7 bases lying between them. Here the CDR3 reads CASSLKGADTQYF. CDR3 sequence (DNA): TGTGCCAGCAGCTTGAAGGGCGCAGATACGCAGTATTTT. Combining the CDR3 with reference TRBV5-6 and TRBJ2-3 gives the whole variable domain DAGVTQSPTHLIKTRGQQVTLRCSPKSGHDTVSWYQQALGQGPQFIFQYYEEEERQRGNFPDRFSGHQFPNYSSELNVNALLLGDSALYLCASSLKGADTQYFGPGTRLTVL.